The present TCR beta chain was sequenced within a study of blood T cells in healthy people across ages. The V gene's germline CDR1 is ENHRY and CDR2 SYGVKD. The V gene lost 11 bases and the J gene lost 1 base, with 12 bases spanning the gap. The CDR3 has 13 residues. A second roughly 6 to 11 cycle PCR used barcoded and J-beta primers. TCRdb analysed the 5' RACE reads with MiXCR anew, one entry per CDR3 protein. This table has around 1,000,000 distinct CDR3 sequences, roughly two fifths appearing once. Sequenced: blood. The source is a man between 18 and 29 years old in good health. The chain employs TRBV10-3 and TRBJ1-5; D gene unclear. This CDR3 reads CASKGRSNQPQHF. CDR3 in DNA: TGTGCCTCGAAGGGCAGGAGCAATCAGCCCCAGCATTTT.